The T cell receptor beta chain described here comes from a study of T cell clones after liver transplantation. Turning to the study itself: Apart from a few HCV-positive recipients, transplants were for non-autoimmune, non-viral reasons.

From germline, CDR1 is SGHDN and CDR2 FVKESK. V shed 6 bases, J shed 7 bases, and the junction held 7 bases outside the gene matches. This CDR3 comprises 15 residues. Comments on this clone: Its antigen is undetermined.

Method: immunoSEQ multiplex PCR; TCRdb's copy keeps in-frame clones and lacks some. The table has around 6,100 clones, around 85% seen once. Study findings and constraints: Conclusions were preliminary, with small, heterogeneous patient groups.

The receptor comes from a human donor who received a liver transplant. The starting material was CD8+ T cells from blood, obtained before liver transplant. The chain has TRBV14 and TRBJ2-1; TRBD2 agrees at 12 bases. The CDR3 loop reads CASRPFGLAGNEQFF. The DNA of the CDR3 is TGTGCCAGCAGACCTTTTGGACTAGCGGGAAATGAGCAGTTCTTC.